In this sample, the clone carrying this T cell receptor beta chain turned up many times. This entry belongs to a study of T cells after yellow fever vaccination. TCRdb independently ran MiXCR on the 5' RACE reads; one entry per CDR3 protein. The sample records 9,500 to 15,000 distinct CDR3 sequences, under 6.5% being singletons. Sequencing used PBMCs, either bulk or a sorted T-cell subset (CD4+, CD8+, memory, or dextramer-sorted; not recorded which), obtained on the day of the yellow fever booster vaccination. This clonotype was obtained from a man younger than 40 who received the YFV17D yellow fever vaccine.

This CDR3 reads CASSLETSGRSTYNEQFF. CDR3 bases: TGTGCCAGCAGTTTAGAGACTAGCGGGAGGTCTACCTACAATGAGCAGTTCTTC. The chain couples TRBV28 to TRBJ2-1; 13 nucleotides line up with TRBD2. This CDR3 contains 18 residues. The germline gives CDR1 MDHEN, CDR2 SYDVKM. The junction had 6 bases not matched to a gene; V was cut back by 2 bases and J by 2 bases.